This TCR beta chain was found in a study of blood T cells in healthy people across ages. Findings and caveats of the study: Among long-lived donors, naive CD4+ cells were more numerous and diversity higher than in aged donors.

About this clonotype: Its antigen is not known.

Together with a sample-barcoded 5' primer, a J-beta primer mix was included in a second PCR lasting roughly 6 to 12 cycles. TCRdb re-derived calls from the 5' RACE reads in MiXCR, one entry per CDR3 protein. The repertoire holds some 860,000 distinct CDR3 sequences, just over 55% seen once, with more than 25% in the top ten. Each of the donors had 9 to 10 milliliters of peripheral blood drawn into EDTA-treated Vacutainer tubes. The sequencing input was blood. The TCR originated in a man aged 35-49 years in good health.

Here the CDR3 DNA reads TGTGCCAGCAGCCAAGATACCGGGTCTGGTGGCTACACCTTC. Translating gives CASSQDTGSGGYTF. The rearrangement joins TRBV3-1 to TRBJ1-2; D remains unclear. CDR1 is LGHDT and CDR2 is YNNKEL in the germline V gene (reference sequence). V was pared by 0 bases and J by 7 bases, with 12 bases between. The CDR3 is 14 residues long.